This note documents a single T cell receptor beta chain sequence. Its antigen is currently unknown. The assay was immunoSEQ multiplex PCR, and TCRdb's table has in-frame clones only and misses some. The sample contains about 210,000 clones, approximately 94% of which appear only once. The V gene end was trimmed by 6 bases and the J gene end by 4 bases; junction bases not matched to a gene: 7. The CDR3 consists of 14 residues. Germline CDR1 and CDR2: MNHEY and SVGEGT. The record originates from a study of T cell responses to AZD1222 COVID-19 vaccine. Findings and caveats of the study: Baseline seropositivity occurred in only a handful of AZD1222 recipients.

This TCR derives from an adult who received the MenACWY meningococcal vaccine as a control. Sequencing used peripheral blood, obtained 28 days after the second dose of the MenACWY control vaccine. The V gene is TRBV6-2 or TRBV6-3, the J gene TRBJ1-1; 8 bases align to TRBD1. CDR3 nucleotide sequence: TGTGCCAGCAGCCTGGGGGACAGGCCCACTGAAGCTTTCTTT. Its translation: CASSLGDRPTEAFF.